A single T cell receptor (beta chain) is shown here with its context. The antigen is unknown. The data belong to a study of shared clonotypes between healthy human individuals. Looking at the study overall: A donor's plate count was three for CD4 naive and three for CD4 memory; CD8 naive had two and CD8 memory one. Study observations and caveats: Several donors shared approximately 5% of their naive CD4 clonotypes. The generation probabilities recorded for non-shared clonotypes fell below those of clonotypes shared by all four donors.

The length of the CDR3 is 15 residues. Germline V gene sequence: CDR1 SGHRS, CDR2 YFSETQ. Trimming removed 3 bases at V and 0 bases at J, with 9 bases between. Naive CD8 isolation took CD45RO-negative cells positively selected for CCR7 and excluded terminally differentiated effector memory CD45RA+ cells. Data came from immunoSEQ multiplex PCR; TCRdb stores just in-frame clones and leaves some out. The sample records almost 700,000 clones, about 91% being singletons. The sequence was collected from a man aged 25-45 years in good health. The V and J genes are TRBV5-1 and TRBJ2-2; no definite D call. Source material: naive CD8+ T cells sorted from blood. Here the CDR3 DNA reads TGCGCCAGCAGCTCGACCGCCACGAACACCGGGGAGCTGTTTTTT. This codes for CASSSTATNTGELFF.